Shown below are 12 T cell receptor beta chains from a single sample sequenced in a study of tumor-infiltrating lymphocytes in primary liver carcinoma. RNA and DNA were co-extracted from about 19-30 mg of unsorted bulk tissue. TCR beta cDNA came from about 450 ng total RNA, primed with a constant-region primer. Libraries for TCR beta were built through three nested multiplex PCR rounds, which together made up a slightly modified ARM-PCR procedure. The two initial PCR rounds, about 9 cycles each, used TRBV1-TRBV30 forward and C-beta reverse primers. TCRdb re-analysed the multiplex PCR reads in MiXCR, keeping a single row per CDR3 protein. The sample lists about 78,000 distinct CDR3 sequences, about two thirds seen once, with roughly 13% in the top ten. What was sequenced was liver tumor tissue from sampling region 4. Documented subset: tumor region T4, right-lateral pole. These receptors came from an older woman with primary liver carcinoma and hepatitis B virus infection.

Note on this clonotype: A much larger clone lies a single base off, so this may be a read error. V gene TRBV28 combines with J gene TRBJ2-1; D gene unclear. Germline-derived CDR1 and CDR2 are MDHEN and SYDVKM. V was cut by 1 base and J by 6 bases, with 16 bases left in between. The CDR3 has 16 amino acids. CDR3 amino acids: CASSLLSTQVFNEQFF. CDR3 in DNA: TGTGCCAGCAGTTTATTATCAACCCAGGTGTTCAATGAGCAGTTCTTC.

Turning to this clonotype: Relative to the germline gene, one junction end is altered; a read error may explain this. This chain joins TRBV4-2 and TRBJ2-1, with D unclear. The CDR3 is 17 amino acids. Germline CDR1 is LGHNA and CDR2 is YNFKEQ. DNA for the CDR3: TGTGCCAACAGCCAAGATGGTGTTCCCCGCCCCTACAATGAGCAGTTCTTC. It yields the protein CANSQDGVPRPYNEQFF.

A note on this clonotype: A read error may produce the germline difference seen at one junction end. The gene calls are TRBV10-3 and TRBJ2-3, with TRBD1 as a possible D gene (6 bases). CDR1 ENHRY and CDR2 SYGVKD come from the germline V gene. The CDR3 sequence is 17 residues long. CDR3 bases: TGCGCCATCAGCCCAACGGCCGGGACAAGGGGCACAGATACGCAGTATTTT. Translation gives CAISPTAGTRGTDTQYF.

This clonotype was counted at least ten times. J is TRBJ2-1 and V is TRBV20-1; 8 nucleotides match TRBD2. Germline V gene lookup returns CDR1 DFQATT and CDR2 SNEGSKA (reference sequence). The CDR3 runs 15 residues. V gave up 3 bases and J gave up 6 bases; unmatched junction bases: 10. The CDR3 loop is CSARTREGLSNEQFF. The CDR3 DNA reads TGCAGTGCTAGGACCCGGGAGGGCCTCTCCAATGAGCAGTTCTTC.

On this clonotype: Possible read error: a much larger clone is one base away. The J gene is TRBJ2-1, the V gene TRBV5-1; D unresolved. Trimming stripped 0 bases from V and 7 bases from J, with 11 bases between. CDR1 is SGHRS and CDR2 is YFSETQ in the germline V gene. The CDR3 loop spans 14 amino acids. CDR3 sequence reads: CASSLVSGANEQFF. The CDR3, as DNA: TGCGCCAGCAGCTTGGTGTCTGGCGCTAATGAGCAGTTCTTC. The entire variable domain, with the rest obtained from reference TRBV5-1 and TRBJ2-1, is as follows: KAGVTQTPRYLIKTRGQQVTLSCSPISGHRSVSWYQQTPGQGLQFLFEYFSETQRNKGNFPGRFSGRQFSNSRSEMNVSTLELGDSALYLCASSLVSGANEQFFGPGTRLTVL.

This clonotype occurred once. An end of the junction differs from the germline gene, which may be a read error. The gene calls are TRBV7-3 and TRBJ2-7; D remains ambiguous. The CDR3 length is 13 residues. Per germline, CDR1 SGHTA and CDR2 FQGTGA. The CDR3 is CASNLNRIHEQYF. Here the CDR3 DNA reads TGTGCCAGCAACTTAAATCGGATTCACGAGCAGTACTTC.

A remark on this clonotype: Given a much more abundant clone one base away, this may be a read error. The chain employs TRBV30 and TRBJ1-2, with D uncertain. Germline V gene lookup returns CDR1 GTSNPN and CDR2 SVGIG (reference sequence). There are 14 residues in the CDR3. The CDR3 region is CVWSVDLGSQGYTF. CDR3 DNA sequence: TGTGTCTGGAGTGTAGATTTGGGCAGCCAAGGCTACACCTTC. The whole variable domain, filled in from reference TRBV30 and TRBJ1-2, reads SQTIHQWPATLVQPVGSPLSLECTVEGTSNPNLYWYRQAAGRGLQLLFYSVGIGQISSEVPQNLSASRPQDRQFILSSKKLLLSDSGFYLCVWSVDLGSQGYTFGSGTRLTVV.

A note on this clonotype: The junction and the germline gene differ at one end; a read error may be behind it. This chain connects TRBV12-3 or TRBV12-4 to TRBJ2-1; 8 nucleotides align to TRBD2. This CDR3 has 14 residues. The CDR3 is CTSSDQRESNEQFF. The CDR3 DNA reads as TGTACCAGCAGCGATCAGCGGGAGAGCAATGAGCAGTTCTTC.

With regard to this clonotype: No conserved phenylalanine or tryptophan ends this CDR3, so it is likely a read error. The J gene is TRBJ2-7, the V gene TRBV29-1; 10 nucleotides agree with TRBD2. There are 15 residues in the CDR3. Unmatched junction bases numbered 14, after V lost 8 bases and J lost 4 bases. Per the germline V gene, CDR1 is SQVTM and CDR2 is ANQGSEA. CDR3 protein: CSLQKGASGSYEQYS. CDR3 nucleotide sequence: TGCAGCCTTCAGAAGGGGGCTAGCGGGAGTTACGAGCAGTACTCC.

Points on this clonotype: A read error may be the cause here, since a much bigger clone is one base away. J is TRBJ2-2 and V is TRBV14, with 7 bases that match TRBD1. This CDR3 is 16 amino acids long. Germline V gene lookup returns CDR1 SGHDN and CDR2 FVKESK. The CDR3 DNA is TGTGCCAGCAGCCCCCCGGGGACAGAAAACACCAGGGAGCTGTTTTTT. Translated, it gives CASSPPGTENTRELFF.

On this clonotype itself: With a much larger clone just one base away, this may be a read error. The chain is built from TRBV5-1 and TRBJ2-2; D gene unclear. In germline, CDR1 is SGHRS, CDR2 YFSETQ. The CDR3 length is 16 residues. In nucleotides, the CDR3 is TGCGCCATCAGCTATTCCCCAAAGACGAACACCGGGGAGCTGTTTTTT. This codes for CAISYSPKTNTGELFF.

This clonotype was seen ten or more times. The chain carries TRBV6-5 and TRBJ2-4; 7 bases are a match to TRBD2. In germline, CDR1 is MNHEY, CDR2 SVGAGI. The CDR3 extends over 14 amino acids. V was clipped by 8 bases and J by 1 base; unmatched bases: 5. The CDR3 region is CASRVGRAKNIQYF. CDR3 coding DNA: TGTGCCAGCCGGGTCGGGAGGGCCAAAAACATTCAGTACTTC.